Listed here is a single T cell receptor beta chain. This sample is drawn from a study of blood T cell repertoires in COVID-19. About the study: T cells, B-cell-depleted T cells, or PBMCs provided the cDNA or gDNA that served as material.

Original methodology: Amplification from reference gene primers served as the basis for estimated nucleated cell counts. Profiled with immunoSEQ multiplex PCR; TCRdb holds only in-frame clones, not every one. That table gives V, J and clone size, and the DNA gave D and trimming. Of 140,000 or so clones listed, around 90% are singletons. This sequence was found in a woman aged 50 to 60 with acute or convalescent COVID-19. The sample was peripheral blood.

CDR3 in amino acids: CSASGGYYNSPLHF. For the CDR3, the DNA is TGCAGTGCTAGTGGAGGATACTATAATTCACCCCTCCACTTT. The rearrangement uses TRBV20-1 and TRBJ1-6; D ambiguous. The V end lost 3 bases, the J end lost 3 bases, and 9 bases lay between the germline ends. Germline CDR1 DFQATT, CDR2 SNEGSKA (reference sequence). The CDR3 runs to 14 residues.